Shown below are 27 T cell receptor beta chains from a single sample sequenced in a study of beta chain features in type 1 diabetes. The entirety of the isolated RNA underwent reverse transcription, so expressed TCRB transcripts were sequenced. Measured with immunoSEQ multiplex PCR; TCRdb has only the in-frame clones, and not every one. The sample has some 410,000 clones; about 15% are singletons. Sequencing was done on a sample of naive CD4+ T cells from blood. These receptor sequences come from a man aged 25-40 years in good health.

The genes are TRBV2 and TRBJ2-1; D uncertain. The length of the CDR3 is 13 residues. Germline values: CDR1 SNHLY, CDR2 FYNNEI. Trimming removed 2 bases at V and 7 bases at J, with 9 bases between. The DNA for the CDR3 is TGTGCCAGCAGTGAATTCGGTCTAAATGAGCAGTTCTTC. Its protein is CASSEFGLNEQFF.

The CDR3 is CASRDIFGGGREQYV. CDR3 nucleotide sequence: TGTGCCAGCAGGGATATCTTTGGGGGAGGCCGCGAGCAGTACGTC. The chain has TRBV7-9 and TRBJ2-7, with a weak D call TRBD2 (6 bases). CDR1 SEHNR and CDR2 FQNEAQ come from the germline V gene (reference sequence). This CDR3 region has 15 residues. Trimming cost V 6 bases and J 6 bases, with 21 bases left between them.

In nucleotides, the CDR3 is TGCAGCGTTGGGACTTGGGGAGAACCGAACACTGAAGCTTTCTTT. Amino acid sequence: CSVGTWGEPNTEAFF. This rearrangement joins TRBV29-1 to TRBJ1-1; no clear D. V gave up 4 bases and J gave up 1 base, with 16 bases separating them. Germline loops: CDR1 SQVTM, CDR2 ANQGSEA. CDR3 size: 15 residues.

Only a few counts were recorded for this clone. The V call is TRBV29-1, the J call TRBJ2-5; 8 bases line up with TRBD2. Germline CDR1 SQVTM, CDR2 ANQGSEA. V was clipped by 7 bases and J by 5 bases; unmatched bases: 12. This CDR3 is built from 14 residues. The CDR3 nucleotides are TGCAGCGCTGCACTTGCGGGGGGAGGCGAGACCCAGTACTTC. Protein product: CSAALAGGGETQYF.

V and J are TRBV5-4 and TRBJ2-2, with D tentatively TRBD1 (5 bases). This CDR3 contains 15 residues. V was pared by 5 bases and J by 0 bases, with 11 bases between. Germline V CDR1 and CDR2: SGHNT, YYREEE (reference sequence). The CDR3 DNA is TGTGCCAGCAGTTCGGACACCCCGAACACCGGGGAGCTGTTTTTT. Protein product: CASSSDTPNTGELFF.

This clone occurred a few times. The rearrangement joins TRBV7-6 to TRBJ2-7; 11 bases are a match to TRBD1. V was clipped by 11 bases and J by 2 bases; unmatched bases: 2. CDR3 length equals 12 residues. Per the germline V gene, CDR1 is SGHVS and CDR2 is FNYEAQ. This chain's CDR3 is CAGGQGAYEQYV. CDR3 sequence (DNA): TGTGCCGGGGGACAGGGGGCCTACGAGCAGTACGTC.

The sample holds a few counts of this clone. The rearrangement links TRBV4-3 to TRBJ1-5; tentative D call: TRBD1 (5 bases). The germline gives CDR1 LGHNA, CDR2 YSLEER. The CDR3 runs 16 residues. V was shortened by 0 bases and J by 1 base, with 10 bases between the two germline ends. Here the CDR3 reads CASSQEFQGSNQPQHF. The DNA of the CDR3 is TGCGCCAGCAGCCAAGAGTTCCAGGGAAGCAATCAGCCCCAGCATTTT.

In this sample, this clone turned up a few times. The rearrangement joins TRBV29-1 to TRBJ2-5, with 12 bases aligning to TRBD2. The CDR3 is made up of 15 amino acids. V trimming: 7 bases; J trimming: 4 bases; junction bases outside the gene matches: 10. Germline V CDR1 and CDR2: SQVTM, ANQGSEA. The CDR3, as DNA: TGCAGCGGTGGCGACCTAGCGGGGGGGCCAGAGACCCAGTACTTC. Protein product: CSGGDLAGGPETQYF.

The chain couples TRBV9 to TRBJ1-5; 7 positions agree with TRBD1. J gave up 6 bases and V 0 bases, and 9 bases lay outside the gene matches. CDR1 SGDLS and CDR2 YYNGEE come from the germline V gene. The CDR3 has 16 amino acids. The CDR3 coding sequence is TGTGCCAGCAGCGTAGCAAGGGAGGGACAGACTCAGCCCCAGCATTTT. Protein: CASSVAREGQTQPQHF.

This clone turned up a few times. The gene calls are TRBV7-3 and TRBJ2-7; a possible D gene is TRBD2 (5 bases). CDR1 is SGHTA and CDR2 is FQGTGA in the germline V gene. The ends were cut back, 1 base at V and 6 bases at J, with 25 bases in the middle. The CDR3 has 18 amino acids. CDR3 DNA sequence: TGTGCCAGCAGCTTAATACGGGGTGGACTCTGCACCGACTGCGAGCAGTACGTC. This encodes CASSLIRGGLCTDCEQYV.

The V and J genes are TRBV29-1 and TRBJ2-3, with 9 bases matching TRBD2. This CDR3 contains 15 residues. Per germline, CDR1 SQVTM and CDR2 ANQGSEA. V lost 8 bases to trimming and J lost 2 bases; unmatched junction nucleotides: 11. The CDR3 DNA reads as TGCAGCTTTCACCAAACTAGCGGGTCCACAGATACGCAGTATTTT. It encodes CSFHQTSGSTDTQYF.

V is TRBV7-2 and J is TRBJ2-3; 10 bases fit TRBD2. Germline values: CDR1 SGHTA, CDR2 FQGNSA. The J segment lost 6 bases and the V segment lost 3 bases, leaving 9 bases of the junction unmatched. The CDR3 is 16 residues long. CDR3: CASSFASSGSFDTQYF. DNA of the CDR3: TGTGCCAGCAGCTTTGCCTCTAGCGGGAGCTTTGATACGCAGTATTTT.

The CDR3 bases are TGTGCCAGCAAAACTAGCGGGGGGGCCTTGGCCAAAAACATTCAGTACTTC. The encoded protein is CASKTSGGALAKNIQYF. This rearrangement joins TRBV11-2 to TRBJ2-4; 13 nucleotides agree with TRBD2. V gave up 7 bases and J gave up 1 base; unmatched junction bases: 7. This CDR3 comprises 17 residues. Germline V gene sequence: CDR1 SGHAT, CDR2 FQNNGV.

This clone has more than one count but fewer than ten. The chain employs TRBV29-1 and TRBJ2-7, with 10 bases that match TRBD1. CDR3 size: 12 residues. V was pared by 7 bases and J by 4 bases, with 4 bases of the junction left unmatched. Germline CDR1 SQVTM, CDR2 ANQGSEA. CDR3 nucleotides: TGCAGCGCGTGGACAGGGGGATACGAGCAGTACTTC. This sequence encodes CSAWTGGYEQYF.

The chain couples TRBV11-2 to TRBJ2-3; the D gene could be TRBD1 or TRBD2 (5 bases each). V lost 0 bases and J lost 11, with 12 bases in between. The CDR3 sequence is 13 residues long. Germline V gene lookup returns CDR1 SGHAT and CDR2 FQNNGV. CDR3 amino acids: CASSLEPGTEQYF. CDR3 sequence (DNA): TGTGCCAGCAGCTTAGAGCCCGGGACCGAGCAGTATTTT. Combining the CDR3 with reference TRBV11-2 and TRBJ2-3 gives the whole variable domain EAGVAQSPRYKIIEKRQSVAFWCNPISGHATLYWYQQILGQGPKLLIQFQNNGVVDDSQLPKDRFSAERLKGVDSTLKIQPAKLEDSAVYLCASSLEPGTEQYFGPGTRLTVL.

The chain recombines TRBV30 with TRBJ2-1, with D perhaps matching TRBD1 or TRBD2 (6 bases each). The V end lost 5 bases, the J end lost 8 bases, and 16 bases lay between the germline ends. There are 13 residues in the CDR3. Per the germline V gene, CDR1 is GTSNPN and CDR2 is SVGIG (reference sequence). This CDR3 reads CAWGRQGRHEQFF. The CDR3 DNA sequence: TGTGCCTGGGGCCGCCAGGGGAGGCATGAGCAGTTCTTC.

This clone was picked up a small number of times. The chain couples TRBV13 to TRBJ2-7; D remains ambiguous. This CDR3 comprises 13 residues. From germline, CDR1 is PRHDT and CDR2 FYEKMQ (reference sequence). Trimming left V 1 base short and J 4 bases short, with 8 bases between. The CDR3 here is CASSLVHRYEQYF. In DNA form, the CDR3 reads TGTGCCAGCAGCTTAGTACATAGGTACGAGCAGTACTTC.

This clone has just a few counts. Here the CDR3 reads CASSQDYVGDDTQYF. The DNA of the CDR3 is TGCGCCAGCAGCCAAGATTATGTAGGGGACGATACGCAGTATTTT. V and J are TRBV4-1 and TRBJ2-3; D possibly matches TRBD1 or TRBD2 (5 bases each). This CDR3 is 15 amino acids long. V gave up 0 bases and J gave up 6 bases, with 13 bases separating them. Germline assignment: CDR1 MGHRA and CDR2 YSYEKL.

The rearrangement uses TRBV7-9 and TRBJ1-2; the match to TRBD1 covers 8 bases. CDR1 SEHNR and CDR2 FQNEAQ come from the germline V gene (reference sequence). This CDR3 has 14 residues. The V gene end was trimmed by 5 bases and the J gene end by 6 bases; junction bases not matched to a gene: 8. The CDR3 protein is CASSPIDRGDGYTF. Here the CDR3 DNA reads TGTGCCAGCAGCCCAATTGACAGGGGTGATGGCTACACCTTC.

V gene TRBV5-4 combines with J gene TRBJ1-2; no reliable D call. CDR1 and CDR2 (germline): SGHNT, YYREEE (reference sequence). V dropped 4 bases and J dropped 3 bases, with 13 bases sitting between them. CDR3 size: 14 residues. CDR3 amino acids: CASSPDREDYGYTF. The CDR3 nucleotides are TGTGCCAGCAGCCCGGACCGAGAAGACTATGGCTACACCTTC.

This clone was detected a few times. The chain links TRBV11-3 to TRBJ2-1; D might be TRBD2 (5 bases). V gave up 5 bases and J gave up 6 bases, with 17 bases separating them. The CDR3 is made up of 15 amino acids. From germline, CDR1 is SGHNT and CDR2 YENEEA. As DNA, the CDR3 is TGTGCCAGCAGCCGGCCCGGGGTAGCCTCCAATGAGCAGTTCTTC. Translated, it gives CASSRPGVASNEQFF.

This clone showed up just a few times. The J gene is TRBJ2-3, the V gene TRBV4-1; 8 nucleotides line up with TRBD2. The CDR3 is 16 residues long. Germline V lookup: CDR1 MGHRA, CDR2 YSYEKL. Losses at the gene ends were 0 bases for V and 8 bases for J; bases not matched to a gene: 10. CDR3 DNA sequence: TGCGCCAGCAGCCAAGACCCAAGGGGACTAGTTGCTACGCAGTATTTT. This translates into CASSQDPRGLVATQYF.

V gene TRBV28 combines with J gene TRBJ2-3; tentatively, D is TRBD2 (6 bases). CDR1 is MDHEN and CDR2 is SYDVKM in the germline V gene. V was trimmed by 10 bases and J by 7 bases, leaving 18 bases between them. The CDR3 spans 13 residues. This CDR3 is CANRRDGSNTQYF. DNA of the CDR3: TGTGCCAACAGGAGGGACGGCTCAAATACGCAGTATTTT.

The rearrangement uses TRBV6-6 and TRBJ2-5; the D is unclear. In germline, CDR1 is MNHNY, CDR2 SVGAGI (reference sequence). Trimming cost V 0 bases and J 4 bases, with 6 bases left between them. The length of the CDR3 is 13 residues. The CDR3: CASSYSTGETQYF. Written as DNA, the CDR3 is TGTGCCAGCAGTTACTCGACGGGAGAGACCCAGTACTTC.

This clone turned up a few times. V and J are TRBV7-8 and TRBJ2-1; 10 bases fit TRBD2. CDR3 length equals 18 residues. Looked up from germline, CDR1 is SGHVS and CDR2 is FQNEAQ. Unmatched junction bases numbered 16, after V lost 5 bases and J lost 6 bases. CDR3 amino acids: CASSPRLAGEGTSNEQFF. The CDR3 DNA reads as TGTGCCAGCAGCCCCCGGCTAGCGGGAGAAGGGACGAGCAATGAGCAGTTCTTC.

The chain employs TRBV5-6 and TRBJ2-1, with 8 bases lining up with TRBD1. V was pared by 2 bases and J by 4 bases, with 2 bases of the junction left unmatched. The CDR3 totals 14 residues. Germline V gene lookup returns CDR1 SGHDT and CDR2 YYEEEE. The CDR3 is CASSLGQGYNEQFF. The CDR3 coding sequence is TGTGCCAGCAGCTTAGGACAGGGATACAATGAGCAGTTCTTC. Supplemented by reference TRBV5-6 and TRBJ2-1, the full variable domain reads DAGVTQSPTHLIKTRGQQVTLRCSPKSGHDTVSWYQQALGQGPQFIFQYYEEEERQRGNFPDRFSGHQFPNYSSELNVNALLLGDSALYLCASSLGQGYNEQFFGPGTRLTVL.

The chain is built from TRBV18 and TRBJ2-7; TRBD1 agrees at 10 bases. With V trimmed by 1 base and J by 6 bases, 3 bases remained unmatched. The CDR3 contains 14 residues. CDR1 is KGHSH and CDR2 is LQKENI in the germline V gene. The CDR3 here is CASSPLGQGSEQYF. The CDR3 DNA follows: TGTGCCAGCTCACCACTGGGACAGGGGAGCGAGCAGTACTTC.